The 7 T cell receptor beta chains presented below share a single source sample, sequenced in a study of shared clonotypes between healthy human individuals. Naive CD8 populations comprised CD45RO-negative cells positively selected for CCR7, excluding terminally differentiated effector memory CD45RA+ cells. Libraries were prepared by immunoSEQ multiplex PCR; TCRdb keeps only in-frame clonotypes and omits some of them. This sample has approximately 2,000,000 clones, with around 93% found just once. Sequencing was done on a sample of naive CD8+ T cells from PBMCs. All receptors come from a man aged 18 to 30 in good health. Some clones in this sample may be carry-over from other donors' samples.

Here the CDR3 reads CASSQDNRGNNQPQHF. The CDR3 DNA is TGCGCCAGCAGCCAAGATAACAGGGGGAACAATCAGCCCCAGCATTTT. The chain joins TRBV4-1 to TRBJ1-5; 8 bases are a match to TRBD1. Germline CDR1 and CDR2: MGHRA and YSYEKL. The V segment lost 0 bases and the J segment 3 bases; nucleotides outside the gene matches: 4. The length of the CDR3 is 16 residues.

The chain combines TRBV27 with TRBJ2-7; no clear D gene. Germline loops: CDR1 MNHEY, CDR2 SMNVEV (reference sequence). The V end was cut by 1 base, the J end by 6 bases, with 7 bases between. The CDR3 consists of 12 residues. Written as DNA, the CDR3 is TGTGCCAGCAGTTTATACTTGGGCGAGCAGTACTTC. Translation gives CASSLYLGEQYF.

CDR3 nucleotide sequence: TGTGCCAGCAGCTTGGCCCGGGGTTCGCACGAGCAGTACTTC. Residues: CASSLARGSHEQYF. The chain uses TRBV5-6 and TRBJ2-7, with a possible D match to TRBD2 (5 bases). V was trimmed by 0 bases and J by 5 bases, leaving 12 bases between them. The CDR3 totals 14 residues. Germline V lookup: CDR1 SGHDT, CDR2 YYEEEE. Filled out from reference TRBV5-6 and TRBJ2-7, the complete variable domain reads DAGVTQSPTHLIKTRGQQVTLRCSPKSGHDTVSWYQQALGQGPQFIFQYYEEEERQRGNFPDRFSGHQFPNYSSELNVNALLLGDSALYLCASSLARGSHEQYFGPGTRLTVT.

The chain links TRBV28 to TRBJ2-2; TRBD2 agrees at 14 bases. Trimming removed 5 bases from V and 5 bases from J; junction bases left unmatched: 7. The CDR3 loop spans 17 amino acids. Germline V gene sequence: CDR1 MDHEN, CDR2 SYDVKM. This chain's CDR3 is CASSLGTSGSWTGELFF. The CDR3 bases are TGTGCCAGCAGTCTCGGGACTAGCGGGAGTTGGACCGGGGAGCTGTTTTTT. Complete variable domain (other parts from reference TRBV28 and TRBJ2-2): DVKVTQSSRYLVKRTGEKVFLECVQDMDHENMFWYRQDPGLGLRLIYFSYDVKMKEKGDIPEGYSVSREKKERFSLILESASTNQTSMYLCASSLGTSGSWTGELFFGEGSRLTVL.

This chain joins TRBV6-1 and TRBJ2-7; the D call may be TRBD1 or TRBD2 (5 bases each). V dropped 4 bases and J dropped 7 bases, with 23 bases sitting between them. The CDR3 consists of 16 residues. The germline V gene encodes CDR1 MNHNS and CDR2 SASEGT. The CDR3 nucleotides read TGTGCCAGCAGTGCAGACTCAGGGTGGAGGCCTTGGGAGCAGTACTTC. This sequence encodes CASSADSGWRPWEQYF.

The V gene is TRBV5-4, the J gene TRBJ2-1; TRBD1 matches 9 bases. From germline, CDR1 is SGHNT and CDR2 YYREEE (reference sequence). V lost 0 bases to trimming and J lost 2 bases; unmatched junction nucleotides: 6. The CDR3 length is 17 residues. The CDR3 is CASSLEGGTGTYNEQFF. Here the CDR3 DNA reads TGTGCCAGCAGCTTGGAAGGGGGGACAGGGACCTACAATGAGCAGTTCTTC.

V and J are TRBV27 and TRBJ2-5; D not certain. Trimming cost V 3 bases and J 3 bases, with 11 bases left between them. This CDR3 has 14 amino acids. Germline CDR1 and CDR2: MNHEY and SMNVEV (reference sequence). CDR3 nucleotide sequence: TGTGCCAGCAGTTTCCTTGGCAGCAAAGAGACCCAGTACTTC. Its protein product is CASSFLGSKETQYF.